The following is a T cell receptor beta chain sequence with its context. Its cognate antigen is unknown. The data originate from a study of T cell repertoires in cytomegalovirus infection. Overall study context: HLA-C-restricted CMV epitopes, recently identified, and well-studied HLA-B-restricted ones were used by the study.

TCRdb processed the reads anew with MiXCR; each CDR3 protein has one entry. This sample carries about half a million distinct CDR3 sequences, around a third of them seen once, and the ten largest clones take 15% to 20%. The CDR3 runs 14 residues. The V and J ends lost 3 bases and 7 bases, in that order; junction bases with no gene match: 6. Per the germline V gene, CDR1 is SNHLY and CDR2 is FYNNEI. The chain recombines TRBV2 with TRBJ1-5; TRBD1 agrees at 7 bases. The material was cultured PBMCs, obtained from culture after CMV antigen stimulation. The clonotype was recovered from a human donor in good health (CMV status not recorded). Some clones in this sample may be carry-over from other donors' samples. The CDR3 DNA reads TGTGCCAGCAGTGACGACAGGGCGGAACAGCCCCAGCATTTT. Residues: CASSDDRAEQPQHF.